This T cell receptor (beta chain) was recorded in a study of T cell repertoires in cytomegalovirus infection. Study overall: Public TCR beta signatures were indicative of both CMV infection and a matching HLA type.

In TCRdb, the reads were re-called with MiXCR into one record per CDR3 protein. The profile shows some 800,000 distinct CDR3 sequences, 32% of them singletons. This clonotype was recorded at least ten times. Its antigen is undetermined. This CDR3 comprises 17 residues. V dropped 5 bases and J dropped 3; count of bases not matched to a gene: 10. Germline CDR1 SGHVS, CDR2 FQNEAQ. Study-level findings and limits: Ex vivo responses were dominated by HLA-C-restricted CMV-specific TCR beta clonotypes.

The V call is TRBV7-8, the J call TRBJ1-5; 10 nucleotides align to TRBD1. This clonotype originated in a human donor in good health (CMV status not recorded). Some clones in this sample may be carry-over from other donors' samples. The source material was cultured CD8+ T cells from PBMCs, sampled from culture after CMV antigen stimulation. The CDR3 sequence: CASSQTPGQGLNQPQHF. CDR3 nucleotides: TGTGCCAGCAGCCAAACACCGGGACAGGGGCTCAATCAGCCCCAGCATTTT.